The 9 T cell receptor beta chains in this list originate from one sample, sequenced in a study of cytomegalovirus exposure and HLA in healthy donors. PCR amplification relied on 60 Vbeta primers (plus 13 Jbeta primers). Libraries were prepared by immunoSEQ multiplex PCR; TCRdb keeps only in-frame clonotypes and omits some of them. Counted here are tens of thousands of clones, over 60% occurring once; the ten biggest clones make up 6.8%. Sequenced material: PBMCs. All receptors come from a man aged 30 to 45 in good health and CMV-seropositive.

Here the CDR3 DNA reads TGTGCCACCAGCCCCGAAGGGGGGGCGCGAGAGCAGTACTTC. Its protein is CATSPEGGAREQYF. V gene TRBV15 combines with J gene TRBJ2-7, with a tentative D call TRBD2 (7 bases). Trimming shortened V by 5 bases and J by 7 bases, and 18 bases separated the two germline ends. The CDR3 loop spans 14 amino acids. Germline CDR1 is LNHNV and CDR2 is YYDKDF (reference sequence).

The chain couples TRBV30 to TRBJ2-4; 9 bases map to TRBD2. V lost 2 bases, J lost 2 bases, and 10 bases stayed unmatched. Germline CDR1 reads GTSNPN; CDR2 reads SVGIG (reference sequence). The CDR3 consists of 17 residues. The DNA of the CDR3 is TGTGCCTGGAGTCTGGCGGGGGGGCGGGGGACCAAAAACATTCAGTACTTC. Amino acid sequence: CAWSLAGGRGTKNIQYF.

This clone appeared once. DNA for the CDR3: TGTGCCAGTAGTATAGTTGCAGGGGCTAGCAATCAGCCCCAGCATTTT. This codes for CASSIVAGASNQPQHF. The chain uses TRBV19 and TRBJ1-5; possibly TRBD1 for D (6 bases). CDR3 length equals 16 residues. Per the germline V gene, CDR1 is LNHDA and CDR2 is SQIVND (reference sequence). V was cut by 1 base and J by 0 bases, with 10 bases left in between.

This chain connects TRBV15 to TRBJ1-5; a weak D match, TRBD1 (6 bases). Germline CDR1 and CDR2: LNHNV and YYDKDF (reference sequence). The CDR3 has 14 amino acids. V was trimmed by 4 bases and J by 3 bases, leaving 10 bases between them. CDR3 sequence reads: CATSNGQFNQPQHF. Written as DNA, the CDR3 is TGTGCCACCAGCAACGGACAGTTCAATCAGCCCCAGCATTTT.

This clone appeared a few times. The V and J genes are TRBV2 and TRBJ1-1; D is unclear. The CDR3 consists of 11 residues. Germline CDR1 SNHLY, CDR2 FYNNEI. Between the trimmed V and J ends, which lost 6 bases and 1 base, there was a span of 3 bases. As DNA, the CDR3 is TGTGCCAGCAGGGCGAACACTGAAGCTTTCTTT. Protein: CASRANTEAFF.

The chain uses TRBV27 and TRBJ2-3; 13 nucleotides match TRBD2. Germline values: CDR1 MNHEY, CDR2 SMNVEV (reference sequence). Trimming at V came to 5 bases and at J to 4 bases, leaving 9 bases not matched to a gene. The CDR3 has 17 residues. The CDR3 spells CASSPSGLAGRADTQYF. The CDR3 nucleotides read TGTGCCAGCAGTCCTTCGGGACTAGCGGGAAGGGCAGATACGCAGTATTTT.

Written as DNA, the CDR3 is TGTGCCAGCTCAACGGGGACAGGGGAACACACCATATATTTT. It encodes CASSTGTGEHTIYF. V is TRBV18 and J is TRBJ1-3, with TRBD1 matching 10 bases. V lost 5 bases, J lost 8 bases, and 6 bases stayed unmatched. Germline lookup yields CDR1 KGHSH and CDR2 LQKENI. This CDR3 spans 14 amino acids.

The J gene is TRBJ2-7, the V gene TRBV6-6; D unclear. CDR3 length: 13 residues. V lost 2 bases, J lost 9 bases, and 14 bases lay in between. Germline loops: CDR1 MNHNY, CDR2 SVGAGI (reference sequence). The CDR3 DNA sequence: TGTGCCAGCAGTTACCCGACGGAGTCGAGGCAGTACTTC. Residues: CASSYPTESRQYF.

This chain uses TRBV2 with TRBJ1-4; 9 nucleotides agree with TRBD1. The CDR3 runs to 13 residues. Germline CDR1 and CDR2: SNHLY and FYNNEI. Germline trimming cut 9 bases from V and 7 bases from J; bases unmatched to any gene: 6. The CDR3 sequence: CASNRGRGEKLFF. In nucleotides, the CDR3 is TGTGCCAGTAACAGGGGGCGGGGTGAAAAACTGTTTTTT.